A single sample gave rise to the 17 T cell receptor beta chains below, sequenced in a study of radiotherapy plus CTLA-4 blockade in lung cancer. Sequencing used immunoSEQ multiplex PCR; TCRdb keeps in-frame clones, though not all of them. The sample consists of more than 75,000 clones, around 74% of them appearing once. Sequences were derived from peripheral blood, sampled from a patient treated with radiotherapy plus ipilimumab. These receptors were obtained from a human donor with non-small cell lung cancer who had a partial response to radiotherapy plus ipilimumab. Some clones in this sample may be carry-over from other donors' samples.

The rearrangement joins TRBV20-1 to TRBJ2-4; D is possibly TRBD2 (7 bases). V gave up 5 bases and J gave up 14 bases, with 13 bases separating them. In germline, CDR1 is DFQATT, CDR2 SNEGSKA (reference sequence). The CDR3 has 10 amino acids. DNA for the CDR3: TGCAGTGCTCCGCTAGGGGGGGAGTACTTC. Translation: CSAPLGGEYF.

The chain couples TRBV4-2 to TRBJ2-2; the match to TRBD2 covers 9 bases. The CDR3 consists of 17 residues. With V trimmed by 0 bases and J by 6 bases, 8 bases remained unmatched. Germline CDR1 and CDR2: LGHNA and YNFKEQ. This chain's CDR3 is CASSQDPRQREAGELFF. The CDR3 DNA sequence: TGTGCCAGCAGCCAAGACCCCAGACAGCGGGAGGCCGGGGAGCTGTTTTTT.

The rearrangement joins TRBV5-5 to TRBJ2-7, with 7 bases fitting TRBD2. Germline lookup yields CDR1 SGHKS and CDR2 YYEKEE (reference sequence). This CDR3 has 14 residues. Losses at the gene ends were 0 bases for V and 4 bases for J; bases not matched to a gene: 4. CDR3 region: CASSLVAGSYEQYF. Written as DNA, the CDR3 is TGTGCCAGCAGCTTGGTAGCGGGCTCATACGAGCAGTACTTC.

The rearrangement joins TRBV6-5 to TRBJ2-7; the D is unclear. The CDR3 is 12 amino acids. Germline CDR1 and CDR2: MNHEY and SVGAGI. V lost 0 bases to trimming and J lost 3 bases, with 3 bases between them. The CDR3 here is CASSYSSYEQYF. In nucleotides, the CDR3 is TGTGCCAGCAGTTACTCCAGCTACGAGCAGTACTTC.

This clone came up once. This chain joins TRBV27 and TRBJ2-6, with 12 bases lining up with TRBD1. V lost 6 bases and J lost 2; bases outside the gene matches: 5. Germline CDR1 MNHEY, CDR2 SMNVEV (reference sequence). The CDR3 runs 17 residues. CDR3 nucleotides: TGTGCCAGCAGACCGGGACAGGGGGCAGCTGGGGCCAACGTCCTGACTTTC. As protein: CASRPGQGAAGANVLTF.

The chain recombines TRBV7-2 with TRBJ1-3; D is unclear. This CDR3 is built from 15 residues. CDR1 is SGHTA, CDR2 FQGNSA, per germline. Between the trimmed V and J ends, which lost 0 bases and 5 bases, there was a span of 11 bases. The CDR3 is CASSLADFRRNTIYF. Here the CDR3 DNA reads TGTGCCAGCAGCTTAGCCGACTTCCGCAGAAACACCATATATTTT.

The rearrangement uses TRBV11-2 and TRBJ2-1; 9 nucleotides align to TRBD2. The ends lost 1 base at V and 7 bases at J; junction bases unmatched: 2. CDR1 and CDR2 from the germline V gene are SGHAT and FQNNGV. This CDR3 has 14 amino acids. The CDR3 bases are TGTGCCAGCAGCTTAGGCGGGAGGGCGAATGAGCAGTTCTTC. Translated: CASSLGGRANEQFF.

The gene calls are TRBV6-1 and TRBJ1-1; tentatively, D is TRBD1 (6 bases). Trimming pared 6 bases from V and 3 bases from J, leaving 14 bases between. The germline V gene encodes CDR1 MNHNS and CDR2 SASEGT. The CDR3 has 14 amino acids. This CDR3 is CASSFVEGDTEAFF. For the CDR3, the DNA is TGTGCCAGCAGCTTCGTCGAGGGGGACACTGAAGCTTTCTTT.

This clone is medium-sized. The rearrangement links TRBV19 to TRBJ1-3; D gene unclear. Germline assignment: CDR1 LNHDA and CDR2 SQIVND (reference sequence). The V gene lost 0 bases and the J gene lost 2 bases, with 5 bases spanning the gap. The CDR3 has 14 residues. The CDR3 loop reads CASSIEETGNTIYF. The CDR3 coding sequence is TGTGCCAGTAGTATAGAGGAGACTGGAAACACCATATATTTT. Full variable domain (missing parts from reference TRBV19 and TRBJ1-3): DGGITQSPKYLFRKEGQNVTLSCEQNLNHDAMYWYRQDPGQGLRLIYYSQIVNDFQKGDIAEGYSVSREKKESFPLTVTSAQKNPTAFYLCASSIEETGNTIYFGEGSWLTVV.

The V gene is TRBV7-9, the J gene TRBJ2-5; TRBD1 matches 8 bases. Germline CDR1 and CDR2: SEHNR and FQNEAQ (reference sequence). CDR3 length: 16 amino acids. V was clipped by 5 bases and J by 5 bases; unmatched bases: 13. The CDR3 DNA sequence: TGTGCCAGCAGCAATGGACAGGGACACTGGGGTGAGACCCAGTACTTC. Protein product: CASSNGQGHWGETQYF.

In its sample, this clone was seen a few times. CDR3 region: CASSPPPGLAESTDTQYF. For the CDR3, the DNA is TGTGCCAGCTCACCACCCCCGGGACTAGCGGAGAGCACAGATACGCAGTATTTT. V is TRBV18 and J is TRBJ2-3; 11 bases are shared with TRBD2. Germline CDR1 is KGHSH and CDR2 is LQKENI. The trim removed 0 bases at V and 0 bases at J, leaving 5 bases unmatched. The CDR3 runs 18 residues. Looking up the rest from reference TRBV18 and TRBJ2-3 gives the full variable domain: NAGVMQNPRHLVRRRGQEARLRCSPMKGHSHVYWYRQLPEEGLKFMVYLQKENIIDESGMPKERFSAEFPKEGPSILRIQQVVRGDSAAYFCASSPPPGLAESTDTQYFGPGTRLTVL.

This chain joins TRBV19 and TRBJ2-2, with TRBD2 matching over 10 bases. The CDR3 covers 17 residues. Germline V gives CDR1 LNHDA, CDR2 SQIVND (reference sequence). Losses at the gene ends were 4 bases for V and 2 bases for J; bases not matched to a gene: 7. CDR3 in DNA: TGTGCCAGTAGTAGCCCTAGCGGGGGCCTAAACACCGGGGAGCTGTTTTTT. Translated, it gives CASSSPSGGLNTGELFF.

The chain joins TRBV19 to TRBJ1-1, with TRBD1 identical over 8 bases. The CDR3 totals 15 residues. The germline CDR1 and CDR2 sequences are LNHDA and SQIVND (reference sequence). Trimming took 0 bases from V and 5 from J; bases not matched to a gene: 5. CDR3 protein: CASSIDQGARTEAFF. DNA of the CDR3: TGTGCCAGTAGTATAGATCAGGGGGCGCGGACTGAAGCTTTCTTT.

The rearrangement joins TRBV15 to TRBJ2-1, with D tentatively TRBD2 (6 bases). The CDR3 is 14 residues long. CDR1 and CDR2 (germline): LNHNV, YYDKDF (reference sequence). V shed 8 bases and J shed 8 bases, with 19 bases lying between them. The CDR3 sequence: CATGRRAHSDEQFF. DNA of the CDR3: TGTGCCACCGGAAGGAGGGCCCACTCAGATGAGCAGTTCTTC.

V is TRBV2 and J is TRBJ2-7, with TRBD1 matching over 8 bases. CDR1 and CDR2 from the germline V gene are SNHLY and FYNNEI. V shed 6 bases, J shed 4 bases, and the junction held 5 bases outside the gene matches. The CDR3 has 13 residues. CDR3 loop: CASSQDRVYEQYF. In nucleotides, the CDR3 is TGTGCCAGCAGCCAGGACAGGGTATACGAGCAGTACTTC. Full variable domain (missing parts from reference TRBV2 and TRBJ2-7): EPEVTQTPSHQVTQMGQEVILRCVPISNHLYFYWYRQILGQKVEFLVSFYNNEISEKSEIFDDQFSVERPDGSNFTLKIRSTKLEDSAMYFCASSQDRVYEQYFGPGTRLTVT.

The chain joins TRBV7-6 to TRBJ2-1; D possibly corresponds to TRBD2 (7 bases). CDR3 length: 15 amino acids. Trimming took 0 bases from V and 9 from J, leaving 15 bases between them. Germline CDR1 SGHVS, CDR2 FNYEAQ. CDR3 sequence: CASSLAGGPLSEQFF. In DNA, the CDR3 is TGTGCCAGCAGCTTAGCGGGGGGGCCTCTCAGTGAGCAGTTCTTC.

For the CDR3, the DNA is TGTGCCAGCAGTTCCAAACTTGAAGCTTTCTTT. As protein: CASSSKLEAFF. The V and J genes are TRBV28 and TRBJ1-1; D remains unclear. Deletions cut 4 bases from V and 7 bases from J, with 7 bases between. The CDR3 has 11 residues. Germline CDR1 and CDR2: MDHEN and SYDVKM.